The 18 T cell receptor beta chains below all came from one sample that was sequenced in a study of shared clonotypes between healthy human individuals. Sequencing was performed with immunoSEQ multiplex PCR; in TCRdb, only in-frame clones are kept and a portion is missing. The data show about 470,000 clones, with roughly 77% seen just once and about 13% held by the top ten. Sequencing was carried out using PBMCs. These TCRs come from a woman in her thirties or forties in good health. Some clones in this sample may be carry-over from other donors' samples.

In the case of this clone: Other DNA sequences of this sample code for an identical CDR3. J is TRBJ1-5 and V is TRBV9, with a weak D call TRBD1 (5 bases). The V end lost 0 bases, the J end lost 1 base, and 5 bases lay between the germline ends. Germline V CDR1 and CDR2: SGDLS, YYNGEE. This CDR3 spans 14 amino acids. The CDR3 nucleotides are TGTGCCAGCAGCGTAGGGGACAGCAATCAGCCCCAGCATTTT. This gives the protein CASSVGDSNQPQHF. Supplemented by reference TRBV9 and TRBJ1-5, the full variable domain reads DSGVTQTPKHLITATGQRVTLRCSPRSGDLSVYWYQQSLDQGLQFLIQYYNGEERAKGNILERFSAQQFPDLHSELNLSSLELGDSALYFCASSVGDSNQPQHFGDGTRLSIL.

The chain carries TRBV9 and TRBJ1-1, with 10 bases lining up with TRBD1. The CDR3 covers 22 residues. CDR1 is SGDLS, CDR2 YYNGEE, per germline. With 0 bases clipped from V and 4 bases from J, the junction kept 24 bases outside the gene matches. The CDR3 sequence: CASSVESSWDRGPSMTGTEAFF. The CDR3 DNA follows: TGTGCCAGCAGCGTAGAGTCCAGCTGGGACAGGGGCCCCTCTATGACGGGCACTGAAGCTTTCTTT.

In its sample, this clone was seen a few times. The chain is built from TRBV4-1 and TRBJ1-1; D is possibly TRBD1 (6 bases). In germline, CDR1 is MGHRA, CDR2 YSYEKL. The V end lost 3 bases, the J end lost 4 bases, and 15 bases lay between the germline ends. The CDR3 sequence is 15 residues long. CDR3 residues: CASSQGRGRVTEAFF. In nucleotides, the CDR3 is TGCGCCAGCAGCCAGGGCAGGGGCAGGGTCACTGAAGCTTTCTTT.

In this sample, this clone turned up once. The chain joins TRBV14 to TRBJ1-2; D gene ambiguous. Germline CDR1 SGHDN, CDR2 FVKESK. CDR3 size: 13 residues. V lost 4 bases to trimming and J lost 8 bases, with 14 bases between them. The CDR3 DNA sequence: TGTGCCAGCAGCCCCTATTGGGCCAGCGGCTACACCTTC. The encoded protein is CASSPYWASGYTF.

V and J are TRBV4-3 and TRBJ1-4; a weak D match, TRBD1 (5 bases). The V gene's germline CDR1 is LGHNA and CDR2 YSLEER. The CDR3 contains 16 residues. Trimming took 0 bases from V and 7 from J, leaving 15 bases between them. CDR3 amino acids: CASSQDWPGTFEKLFF. CDR3 DNA sequence: TGCGCCAGCAGCCAAGATTGGCCAGGGACTTTTGAAAAACTGTTTTTT.

J is TRBJ2-5 and V is TRBV10-3; 8 bases are shared with TRBD2. CDR1 ENHRY and CDR2 SYGVKD come from the germline V gene. V dropped 4 bases and J dropped 1; count of bases not matched to a gene: 2. The CDR3 sequence is 14 residues long. The CDR3 region is CAISAGGSQETQYF. The CDR3, as DNA: TGTGCCATCAGTGCGGGGGGGTCCCAAGAGACCCAGTACTTC.

J is TRBJ2-2 and V is TRBV6-6; 7 positions agree with TRBD1. CDR1 is MNHNY and CDR2 is SVGAGI in the germline V gene (reference sequence). The V gene end was trimmed by 2 bases and the J gene end by 0 bases; junction bases not matched to a gene: 3. This CDR3 spans 16 amino acids. CDR3 sequence: CASSYTGTANTGELFF. The DNA of the CDR3 is TGTGCCAGCAGTTACACCGGGACAGCGAACACCGGGGAGCTGTTTTTT.

This clone appeared once. CDR3 nucleotides: TGCGCCAGCAGCTCAGACTCCTACGAGCAGTACTTC. Translation: CASSSDSYEQYF. This rearrangement joins TRBV5-1 to TRBJ2-7; unclear D gene. Trimming stripped 3 bases from V and 0 bases from J, with 4 bases between. This CDR3 spans 12 amino acids. Germline CDR1 and CDR2: SGHRS and YFSETQ.

The chain joins TRBV4-1 to TRBJ2-7, with TRBD2 matching 8 bases. Germline assignment: CDR1 MGHRA and CDR2 YSYEKL. The trim removed 0 bases at V and 2 bases at J, leaving 3 bases unmatched. This CDR3 contains 15 residues. The CDR3 loop reads CASSQDSGSPYEQYF. CDR3 nucleotide sequence: TGCGCCAGCAGCCAAGACAGCGGGAGTCCCTACGAGCAGTACTTC.

Many counts were recorded for this clone. This sample includes further DNA sequences coding for the same CDR3. This sequence joins TRBV7-2 and TRBJ2-7; D is possibly TRBD2 (6 bases). The germline CDR1 and CDR2 sequences are SGHTA and FQGNSA. CDR3 size: 14 residues. Trimming pared 4 bases from V and 2 bases from J, leaving 12 bases between. The CDR3 sequence is CASSSGLLPYEQYF. CDR3 DNA sequence: TGTGCCAGCAGCTCGGGACTCCTACCCTACGAGCAGTACTTC.

This clone came up a few times. This rearrangement joins TRBV2 to TRBJ2-1, with 15 bases identical to TRBD2. The V segment lost 3 bases and the J segment 2 bases; nucleotides outside the gene matches: 5. Germline V gene sequence: CDR1 SNHLY, CDR2 FYNNEI. The CDR3 extends over 18 amino acids. The CDR3 region is CASSEGLAGGGPYNEQFF. The CDR3 coding sequence is TGTGCCAGCAGTGAGGGACTAGCGGGAGGTGGCCCCTACAATGAGCAGTTCTTC.

The chain joins TRBV5-5 to TRBJ1-2; TRBD1 aligns across 10 bases. Germline V gene data show CDR1 as SGHKS and CDR2 as YYEKEE (reference sequence). The length of the CDR3 is 16 residues. V gave up 1 base and J gave up 5 bases; unmatched junction bases: 8. As DNA, the CDR3 is TGTGCCAGCAGCTTGAACCCCGGGACAGGGGTTTATGGCTACACCTTC. Its protein product is CASSLNPGTGVYGYTF.

The chain carries TRBV5-6 and TRBJ1-6; D not resolved. Between the trimmed V and J ends, which lost 0 bases and 2 bases, there was a span of 6 bases. CDR3 length: 15 residues. Germline assignment: CDR1 SGHDT and CDR2 YYEEEE. The CDR3: CASSLATTYNSPLHF. The CDR3 bases are TGTGCCAGCAGCTTGGCCACCACCTATAATTCACCCCTCCACTTT.

The chain carries TRBV5-1 and TRBJ2-7, with D possibly matching TRBD1 (6 bases). The length of the CDR3 is 14 residues. Germline lookup yields CDR1 SGHRS and CDR2 YFSETQ. V gave up 7 bases and J gave up 6 bases, with 20 bases separating them. The CDR3 spells CASSRPSDSSEQYF. The CDR3 region has the DNA TGCGCCAGCTCGAGGCCCTCGGACAGTTCCGAGCAGTACTTC.

The V gene is TRBV19, the J gene TRBJ2-1; no clear D. Per germline, CDR1 LNHDA and CDR2 SQIVND (reference sequence). Trimming took 5 bases from V and 7 from J, leaving 15 bases between them. This CDR3 contains 14 residues. CDR3 coding DNA: TGTGCCAGTAGTCCCCGTCGGGTAGGGAATGAGCAGTTCTTC. Encoded protein: CASSPRRVGNEQFF. Together with reference TRBV19 and TRBJ2-1, the CDR3 gives the full variable domain: DGGITQSPKYLFRKEGQNVTLSCEQNLNHDAMYWYRQDPGQGLRLIYYSQIVNDFQKGDIAEGYSVSREKKESFPLTVTSAQKNPTAFYLCASSPRRVGNEQFFGPGTRLTVL.

V and J are TRBV7-2 and TRBJ2-2; 7 positions match TRBD2. Germline V CDR1 and CDR2: SGHTA, FQGNSA. This CDR3 spans 15 amino acids. Losses at the gene ends were 1 base for V and 6 bases for J; bases not matched to a gene: 5. The CDR3 DNA is TGTGCCAGCAGCTTAGGGGGGAGGGACGCCGGGGAGCTGTTTTTT. The encoded protein is CASSLGGRDAGELFF.

This clone was picked up many times. This chain joins TRBV19 and TRBJ1-1; 8 nucleotides agree with TRBD1. This CDR3 has 14 amino acids. With 6 bases clipped from V and 8 bases from J, the junction kept 11 bases outside the gene matches. Germline V lookup: CDR1 LNHDA, CDR2 SQIVND (reference sequence). CDR3 sequence reads: CASSPGQARGEAFF. The CDR3 nucleotides read TGTGCCAGTAGCCCGGGACAGGCTAGAGGAGAAGCTTTCTTT.

The chain uses TRBV7-3 and TRBJ1-2; D is possibly TRBD1 (5 bases). The V end lost 5 bases, the J end lost 7 bases, and 17 bases lay between the germline ends. The germline CDR1 and CDR2 sequences are SGHTA and FQGTGA. CDR3 length: 14 amino acids. CDR3 nucleotide sequence: TGTGCCAGCAGCCTGGACACCCAATCTTCTGGCTACACCTTC. Protein sequence: CASSLDTQSSGYTF.